Described below is a single T cell receptor beta chain sequence and its context. The antigen remains undetermined. These data are taken from a study of T cell responses to AZD1222 COVID-19 vaccine. Notes on the study in general: Only a handful of AZD1222 recipients, five to seven in all, had baseline seropositivity. Reportedly, close to half of spike-specific TCRs are directed against unmutated variant regions.

Per the germline V gene, CDR1 is SGHRS and CDR2 is YFSETQ. V was cut by 0 bases and J by 6 bases, with 10 bases left in between. The CDR3 consists of 15 residues. The method was immunoSEQ multiplex PCR; TCRdb's version includes in-frame clones alone and lacks a portion of them. The data show 120,000 to 150,000 clones, with nearly 90% seen just once and approximately 5.6% held by the top ten. The sequencing here drew on peripheral blood, taken 28 days after the second dose of the MenACWY control vaccine. The TCR comes from an adult who received the MenACWY meningococcal vaccine as a control. This chain uses TRBV5-1 with TRBJ1-6; possibly TRBD1 for D (5 bases). CDR3 in amino acids: CASSLVPGPNSPLHF. The CDR3 DNA sequence: TGCGCCAGCAGCTTGGTTCCGGGACCTAATTCACCCCTCCACTTT.